The entry below describes one T cell receptor beta chain. This entry belongs to a study of shared clonotypes between healthy human individuals. The table came from immunoSEQ multiplex PCR; TCRdb's copy has only in-frame clones and leaves some out. In the table there are around 650,000 clones, about 96% of which are singletons. Per germline, CDR1 SGHDT and CDR2 YYEEEE. Deletions cut 1 base from V and 3 bases from J, with 7 bases between. The CDR3 has 13 amino acids. Naive CD8 cells lacked CD45RO, underwent positive selection for CCR7 and left out terminally differentiated effector memory CD45RA+ cells.

This clonotype originated in a woman under 40 in good health. This chain connects TRBV5-6 to TRBJ2-5; D uncertain. The specimen was naive CD8+ T cells sorted from blood. The DNA for the CDR3 is TGTGCCAGCAGCTTGCGAGGAGAAGAGACCCAGTACTTC. Translating it yields CASSLRGEETQYF. Together with reference TRBV5-6 and TRBJ2-5, the CDR3 gives the full variable domain: DAGVTQSPTHLIKTRGQQVTLRCSPKSGHDTVSWYQQALGQGPQFIFQYYEEEERQRGNFPDRFSGHQFPNYSSELNVNALLLGDSALYLCASSLRGEETQYFGPGTRLLVL.